Following are 28 T cell receptor beta chains from one sample sequenced in a study of blood T cell repertoires in COVID-19. Sequenced by immunoSEQ multiplex PCR; TCRdb stores in-frame clones only, minus some. The table shows roughly 250,000 clones, with about 87% occurring only once. Sequenced sample: PBMCs or T cells enriched from blood (not recorded which). Every receptor here comes from a man over 45 who had been exposed to COVID-19.

This clone was observed once. V usage is TRBV10-3 and J usage is TRBJ2-3; TRBD2 matches 9 bases. The length of the CDR3 is 16 residues. Germline loops: CDR1 ENHRY, CDR2 SYGVKD. V shed 4 bases and J 2 bases; nucleotides not matched to a gene: 7. CDR3 sequence reads: CAISAIAGATTDTQYF. CDR3 DNA: TGTGCCATCAGTGCAATAGCGGGGGCGACCACAGATACGCAGTATTTT.

The chain uses TRBV7-2 and TRBJ2-1, with D tentatively TRBD2 (6 bases). V lost 2 bases and J lost 2, with 10 bases in between. The CDR3 has 15 residues. Per germline, CDR1 SGHTA and CDR2 FQGNSA. CDR3: CASSLIGGTYNEQFF. The CDR3 region has the DNA TGTGCCAGCAGCTTAATCGGGGGAACCTACAATGAGCAGTTCTTC.

The rearrangement links TRBV18 to TRBJ1-2; TRBD1 matches at 12 bases. The CDR3 runs 17 residues. Germline V gene sequence: CDR1 KGHSH, CDR2 LQKENI. V lost 3 bases and J lost 3; bases outside the gene matches: 8. In nucleotides, the CDR3 is TGTGCCAGCTCACCGGGGACAGGGGGCGCATCATACTATGGCTACACCTTC. Its protein product is CASSPGTGGASYYGYTF.

The genes are TRBV29-1 and TRBJ2-1, with 9 positions matching TRBD1. After removal of 4 bases from V and 3 bases from J, the junction contained 13 bases not matched to a gene. Germline values: CDR1 SQVTM, CDR2 ANQGSEA. This CDR3 spans 17 amino acids. CDR3 in amino acids: CSVGGQGPGGYYNEQFF. CDR3 sequence (DNA): TGCAGCGTTGGGGGACAGGGACCCGGGGGCTACTACAATGAGCAGTTCTTC.

The chain is built from TRBV30 and TRBJ1-2; 9 bases map to TRBD1. Germline-derived CDR1 and CDR2 are GTSNPN and SVGIG (reference sequence). Unmatched junction bases numbered 7, after V lost 0 bases and J lost 5 bases. The CDR3 extends over 15 amino acids. The CDR3 loop is CAWSVLTGTGYGYTF. The CDR3 DNA sequence: TGTGCCTGGAGTGTACTGACCGGGACAGGGTATGGCTACACCTTC.

The CDR3 sequence is CASSYTGLGRTQYF. The CDR3 bases are TGCGCCAGCAGCTATACGGGGTTAGGGAGGACCCAGTACTTC. The J gene is TRBJ2-5, the V gene TRBV5-1, with D perhaps matching TRBD2 (5 bases). The CDR3 extends over 14 amino acids. V was pared by 3 bases and J by 7 bases, with 16 bases between. Germline CDR1 SGHRS, CDR2 YFSETQ.

The V and J genes are TRBV6-5 and TRBJ1-2; TRBD1 might be the D (6 bases). Germline values: CDR1 MNHEY, CDR2 SVGAGI. The CDR3 contains 12 residues. The germline V and J ends were trimmed by 10 bases and 4 bases, with 13 bases remaining between them. The CDR3 nucleotides are TGTGCCACCTGGACAGCCAGCTATGGCTACACCTTC. The encoded protein is CATWTASYGYTF.

This clone has just one count. CDR3 in amino acids: CAWKQRDGTGELFF. DNA for the CDR3: TGTGCCTGGAAGCAGCGGGACGGCACCGGGGAGCTGTTTTTT. V and J are TRBV30 and TRBJ2-2; TRBD2 agrees at 7 bases. This CDR3 region has 14 residues. Germline trimming cut 4 bases from V and 4 bases from J; bases unmatched to any gene: 6. Germline V gene data show CDR1 as GTSNPN and CDR2 as SVGIG (reference sequence).

The chain uses TRBV24-1 and TRBJ2-2; a weak D match, TRBD2 (6 bases). The germline CDR1 and CDR2 sequences are KGHDR and SFDVKD. V lost 5 bases and J 4 bases, leaving 13 bases between the germline ends. The CDR3 loop spans 15 amino acids. CDR3 in amino acids: CATSGREVVTGELFF. Written as DNA, the CDR3 is TGTGCCACCAGTGGGAGGGAGGTGGTCACCGGGGAGCTGTTTTTT.

The chain is built from TRBV30 and TRBJ2-6; tentative D call: TRBD1 (6 bases). The germline V gene encodes CDR1 GTSNPN and CDR2 SVGIG (reference sequence). The CDR3 length is 17 residues. The V and J ends lost 3 bases and 0 bases respectively, with 15 bases between them. The DNA of the CDR3 is TGTGCCTGGAGCCTCAGGGGATATGTCTCTGGGGCCAACGTCCTGACTTTC. Amino acids: CAWSLRGYVSGANVLTF.

The gene calls are TRBV7-8 and TRBJ1-2; 9 bases fit TRBD1. The CDR3 is 17 amino acids. Trimming cost V 5 bases and J 4 bases; bases outside gene matches: 14. In germline, CDR1 is SGHVS, CDR2 FQNEAQ. CDR3 in amino acids: CASSERIRDRVGYGYTF. The DNA for the CDR3 is TGTGCCAGCAGCGAGCGAATCCGGGACAGGGTAGGCTATGGCTACACCTTC.

This clone was found a few times. This sequence joins TRBV7-9 and TRBJ1-2; D is perhaps TRBD1 (5 bases). Per germline, CDR1 SEHNR and CDR2 FQNEAQ (reference sequence). The CDR3 spans 13 residues. The ends were cut back, 3 bases at V and 3 bases at J, with 8 bases in the middle. The CDR3 reads CASSFGTDYGYTF. The DNA of the CDR3 is TGTGCCAGCAGCTTTGGGACTGACTATGGCTACACCTTC.

The rearrangement uses TRBV13 and TRBJ2-5; 7 bases fit TRBD1. CDR1 PRHDT and CDR2 FYEKMQ come from the germline V gene (reference sequence). The V gene end was trimmed by 5 bases and the J gene end by 5 bases; junction bases not matched to a gene: 8. The CDR3 runs to 14 residues. CDR3 nucleotides: TGTGCCAGCAGCACGCAACAGGGGACGGAGACCCAGTACTTC. It codes for CASSTQQGTETQYF.

V is TRBV3-1 (or the pseudogene TRBV3-2) and J is TRBJ1-6, with D unresolved. CDR1 and CDR2 (germline): LGHDT, YNNKEL (reference sequence). CDR3 length equals 12 residues. V was trimmed by 1 base and J by 11 bases, leaving 6 bases between them. The CDR3 DNA reads as TGTGCCAGCAGCCAAGGGACTACACCCCTCCACTTT. Its translation: CASSQGTTPLHF.

J is TRBJ1-1 and V is TRBV7-9; tentative D call: TRBD1 (5 bases). The germline V gene has CDR1 SEHNR and CDR2 FQNEAQ (reference sequence). V lost 1 base, J lost 2 bases, and 17 bases lay in between. This CDR3 has 17 amino acids. The CDR3 sequence is CASSLVPDSVINTEAFF. The DNA of the CDR3 is TGTGCCAGCAGCTTAGTTCCTGACAGCGTGATAAACACTGAAGCTTTCTTT.

The rearrangement joins TRBV18 to TRBJ1-1; a possible D gene is TRBD1 (6 bases). CDR3 size: 14 residues. Deletions cut 3 bases from V and 1 base from J, with 9 bases between. From germline, CDR1 is KGHSH and CDR2 LQKENI. The CDR3 sequence: CASSPVTGNTEAFF. CDR3 in DNA: TGTGCCAGCTCACCGGTGACAGGGAACACTGAAGCTTTCTTT.

This chain uses TRBV5-1 with TRBJ1-5; D unresolved. Germline V CDR1 and CDR2: SGHRS, YFSETQ. There are 14 residues in the CDR3. Deletions cut 0 bases from V and 7 bases from J, with 11 bases between. The chain's CDR3 is CASSLGPGAQPQHF. As DNA, the CDR3 is TGCGCCAGCAGCTTGGGACCGGGAGCGCAGCCCCAGCATTTT. Full variable domain (outside the CDR3, taken from reference TRBV5-1 and TRBJ1-5): KAGVTQTPRYLIKTRGQQVTLSCSPISGHRSVSWYQQTPGQGLQFLFEYFSETQRNKGNFPGRFSGRQFSNSRSEMNVSTLELGDSALYLCASSLGPGAQPQHFGDGTRLSIL.

In the case of this clone: Other DNA sequences in the same sample also yield this CDR3. The chain uses TRBV5-1 and TRBJ2-7; D may be TRBD2 (6 bases). The V gene's germline CDR1 is SGHRS and CDR2 YFSETQ. The CDR3 runs 14 residues. In nucleotides, the CDR3 is TGCGCCAGCAGTTTGGCCGCGGGAAGCCACGAGCAGTACGTC. Translated: CASSLAAGSHEQYV.

The CDR3 DNA reads TGTGCCAGCAGCGTTGGCGGAGGATACAATGAGCAGTTCTTC. It translates to CASSVGGGYNEQFF. The V call is TRBV9, the J call TRBJ2-1; tentative D call: TRBD2 (5 bases). The ends were cut back, 2 bases at V and 4 bases at J, with 10 bases in the middle. Germline V lookup: CDR1 SGDLS, CDR2 YYNGEE. CDR3 length: 14 residues. Full variable domain (remainder filled in from reference TRBV9 and TRBJ2-1): DSGVTQTPKHLITATGQRVTLRCSPRSGDLSVYWYQQSLDQGLQFLIQYYNGEERAKGNILERFSAQQFPDLHSELNLSSLELGDSALYFCASSVGGGYNEQFFGPGTRLTVL.

The chain uses TRBV9 and TRBJ2-5; TRBD2 aligns across 12 bases. Germline V lookup: CDR1 SGDLS, CDR2 YYNGEE. This CDR3 region has 15 residues. Trimming took 4 bases from V and 7 from J; bases not matched to a gene: 8. CDR3 region: CASSSRLAGAATQYF. The CDR3 region has the DNA TGTGCCAGCAGCAGCCGACTAGCGGGAGCGGCGACCCAGTACTTC.

V usage is TRBV10-3 and J usage is TRBJ1-2, with 7 bases identical to TRBD1. Germline CDR1 is ENHRY and CDR2 is SYGVKD. This CDR3 has 15 amino acids. With V trimmed by 6 bases and J by 0 bases, 7 bases remained unmatched. CDR3 loop: CAISPRTGPNYGYTF. CDR3 DNA: TGTGCCATCAGCCCAAGGACAGGTCCTAACTATGGCTACACCTTC.

The chain recombines TRBV3-1 (or the pseudogene TRBV3-2) with TRBJ2-1; a possible D gene is TRBD1 (5 bases). From germline, CDR1 is LGHDT and CDR2 YNNKEL (reference sequence). V was shortened by 3 bases and J by 4 bases, with 10 bases between the two germline ends. The CDR3 extends over 14 amino acids. This chain's CDR3 is CASSHLTDYNEQFF. The CDR3 region has the DNA TGTGCCAGCAGCCATTTGACAGATTACAATGAGCAGTTCTTC.

This clone was counted a single time. The chain recombines TRBV24-1 with TRBJ1-1; D possibly corresponds to TRBD1 (6 bases). CDR3 size: 17 residues. Germline values: CDR1 KGHDR, CDR2 SFDVKD. Trimming shortened V by 2 bases and J by 0 bases, and 15 bases separated the two germline ends. CDR3 coding DNA: TGTGCCACCAGTGATTCCGGCAGGGGAGGGATGAACACTGAAGCTTTCTTT. Protein product: CATSDSGRGGMNTEAFF.

The chain links TRBV29-1 to TRBJ2-1; 9 positions agree with TRBD1. V lost 6 bases, J lost 5 bases, and 11 bases stayed unmatched. The CDR3 runs 15 residues. Germline lookup yields CDR1 SQVTM and CDR2 ANQGSEA. CDR3 sequence reads: CSVGDRVRPDNEQFF. The CDR3 nucleotides read TGCAGCGTGGGGGACAGGGTTCGACCCGACAATGAGCAGTTCTTC.

The chain recombines TRBV7-9 with TRBJ1-2; TRBD1 aligns across 11 bases. The germline CDR1 and CDR2 sequences are SEHNR and FQNEAQ (reference sequence). V was clipped by 7 bases and J by 8 bases; unmatched bases: 12. The CDR3 runs to 15 residues. The CDR3 DNA reads as TGTGCCAGCAACCCTCGGGGGACAGGGGGGACGGGCTACACCTTC. Amino acids: CASNPRGTGGTGYTF.

The genes are TRBV30 and TRBJ2-7; TRBD1 matches at 8 bases. Germline V lookup: CDR1 GTSNPN, CDR2 SVGIG (reference sequence). Unmatched junction bases numbered 6, after V lost 0 bases and J lost 2 bases. CDR3 size: 15 residues. CDR3 sequence: CAWSVYGTGTYEQYV. For the CDR3, the DNA is TGTGCCTGGAGTGTATACGGGACAGGTACCTACGAGCAGTACGTC.

This chain joins TRBV11-2 and TRBJ2-1, with 10 nucleotides matching TRBD1. V shed 4 bases, J shed 7 bases, and the junction held 1 base outside the gene matches. Germline-derived CDR1 and CDR2 are SGHAT and FQNNGV. This CDR3 is built from 13 residues. The CDR3: CASSSDRGNEQFF. The DNA for the CDR3 is TGTGCCAGCAGCTCGGACAGGGGGAATGAGCAGTTCTTC.

The chain has TRBV19 and TRBJ1-6; tentatively, D is TRBD1 (5 bases). The CDR3 is 15 residues long. The V and J ends lost 7 bases and 7 bases respectively, with 17 bases between them. Germline lookup yields CDR1 LNHDA and CDR2 SQIVND (reference sequence). The CDR3 loop reads CASTNSGGSNSPLHF. CDR3 DNA sequence: TGTGCCAGTACAAATTCCGGGGGATCAAATTCACCCCTCCACTTT.